This TCR beta chain derives from a study of T cell repertoires in cytomegalovirus infection. Study-wide background: It was the public TCR beta signatures that indicated both CMV infection and matching HLA type.

TCRdb passed the reads through MiXCR, listing each CDR3 protein once. This sample has 150,000 to 200,000 distinct CDR3 sequences, with around 15% found just once. The V gene end was trimmed by 6 bases and the J gene end by 8 bases; junction bases not matched to a gene: 6. The CDR3 contains 13 residues. Study conclusions and caveats: The response measured ex vivo was dominated by TCR beta clonotypes (HLA-C-restricted and CMV-specific).

Comment on this clonotype: Antigen unknown.

The sequenced sample consisted of PBMCs. The V call is TRBV12-3 or TRBV12-4, the J call TRBJ1-2, with TRBD1 identical over 10 bases. The TCR was taken from a human donor in good health (CMV status not recorded). Some clones in this sample may be carry-over from other donors' samples. The CDR3 sequence is CASSPDRGPGYTF. CDR3 coding DNA: TGTGCCAGCAGCCCTGACAGGGGGCCGGGCTACACCTTC.